These 2 T cell receptor beta chains were sequenced from one sample in a study of blood T cells in healthy people across ages. Primed by a sample-barcoded 5' primer and a J-beta primer mix, a second PCR proceeded for about 6 to 11 cycles. TCRdb used MiXCR to reprocess the 5' RACE reads, holding one entry per CDR3 protein. The sample holds about a million distinct CDR3 sequences, roughly 51% seen once. Sequencing input: blood. The receptors come from a woman aged 55-70 years in good health.

V is TRBV2 and J is TRBJ2-6; D unclear. V dropped 4 bases and J dropped 0 bases, with 7 bases sitting between them. CDR3 size: 15 residues. CDR1 SNHLY and CDR2 FYNNEI come from the germline V gene. In DNA form, the CDR3 reads TGTGCCAGCAGTGCGGTGAACTCTGGGGCCAACGTCCTGACTTTC. Translated: CASSAVNSGANVLTF. The full variable domain, rest sourced from reference TRBV2 and TRBJ2-6, is EPEVTQTPSHQVTQMGQEVILRCVPISNHLYFYWYRQILGQKVEFLVSFYNNEISEKSEIFDDQFSVERPDGSNFTLKIRSTKLEDSAMYFCASSAVNSGANVLTFGAGSRLTVL.

The V call is TRBV7-8, the J call TRBJ2-5; D might be TRBD2 (5 bases). The germline V gene encodes CDR1 SGHVS and CDR2 FQNEAQ. CDR3 length: 19 residues. V was shortened by 3 bases and J by 7 bases, with 30 bases between the two germline ends. The CDR3 is CASSLGPSGLAPKWGTQYF. In DNA form, the CDR3 reads TGTGCCAGCAGCTTGGGCCCGAGTGGCCTAGCACCCAAGTGGGGGACCCAGTACTTC.